This TCR beta chain was recorded in a study of blood T cell repertoires in COVID-19. V dropped 8 bases and J dropped 4; count of bases not matched to a gene: 10. The germline gives CDR1 LNHDA, CDR2 SQIVND (reference sequence). The CDR3 runs 15 residues. The table came from immunoSEQ multiplex PCR; TCRdb's copy has only in-frame clones and leaves some out. The repertoire has approximately 200,000 clones, around 83% of them found once; the top ten carry over 0.95%. The TCR was taken from a man aged 40-49 years with acute or convalescent COVID-19. This chain connects TRBV19 to TRBJ1-2; the match to TRBD1 covers 10 bases. Sequencing used peripheral blood. The CDR3 loop is CASYLTGTGVYGYTF. The CDR3 nucleotides are TGTGCCAGTTACCTTACCGGGACAGGGGTCTATGGCTACACCTTC.